A selection of T cell receptor beta chains follows, all from one sample in a study of shared clonotypes between healthy human individuals. Sequencing was performed with immunoSEQ multiplex PCR; in TCRdb, only in-frame clones are kept and a portion is missing. Here the sample spans fewer than 2.5 million clones, roughly 93% being singletons. The source material was naive CD4+ T cells from PBMCs. These receptors all stem from a young man in good health. Some clones in this sample may be carry-over from other donors' samples. The CDR3 runs from the conserved cysteine through the conserved F or W. D genes are given only for firm matches. Clone size is shown for a subset of rows, as once, few, many or a class of expanded clone.

d_call,clone_size,v_call,j_call,cdr3_aa,cdr3_nt
NA,NA,TRBV4-1,TRBJ1-2,CASSQDRRTYGYTF,TGCGCCAGCAGCCAAGACAGGCGCACCTATGGCTACACCTTC
NA,NA,TRBV28,TRBJ1-1,CASSSHHLGGAEAFF,TGTGCCAGCAGTTCCCACCATCTAGGCGGGGCTGAAGCTTTCTTT
TRBD2,NA,TRBV30,TRBJ2-2,CAGRAGSTGELFF,TGTGCCGGGAGGGCGGGTAGCACCGGGGAGCTGTTTTTT
TRBD2,NA,TRBV28,TRBJ2-1,CASSLPGLGYNEQFF,TGTGCCAGCAGTCTCCCGGGACTAGGCTACAATGAGCAGTTCTTC
NA,NA,TRBV7-8,TRBJ2-3,CASSFILGPDTDTQYF,TGTGCCAGCAGCTTTATCTTGGGGCCTGACACAGATACGCAGTATTTT
TRBD1,NA,TRBV9,TRBJ2-7,CASSIQGAGEQYF,TGTGCCAGCAGCATCCAGGGGGCAGGCGAGCAGTACTTC
NA,NA,TRBV12-5,TRBJ2-1,CASGLAPYNEQFF,TGTGCTAGTGGCCTAGCCCCTTACAATGAGCAGTTCTTC
TRBD2,once,TRBV18,TRBJ2-3,CASSPRFSGSTDTQYF,TGTGCCAGCTCACCACGTTTCAGCGGGAGTACAGATACGCAGTATTTT
TRBD1,NA,TRBV2,TRBJ1-5,CASSPTGGAGWNQPQHF,TGTGCCAGCAGTCCGACAGGGGGCGCAGGATGGAATCAGCCCCAGCATTTT
NA,NA,TRBV15,TRBJ2-4,CATSRDLLAKNIQYF,TGTGCCACCAGCAGAGATCTACTAGCCAAAAACATTCAGTACTTC
NA,once,TRBV6-6,TRBJ2-7,CASSYGGIEYEQYF,TGTGCCAGCAGTTACGGCGGCATCGAATACGAGCAGTACTTC
NA,NA,TRBV15,TRBJ2-6,CATSRDLRSGANVLTF,TGTGCCACCAGCAGAGATCTGAGGTCTGGGGCCAACGTCCTGACTTTC
NA,NA,TRBV27,TRBJ2-1,CATTPLGISESSYNEQFF,TGTGCCACCACACCTTTAGGGATTAGCGAGAGCTCCTACAATGAGCAGTTCTTC
TRBD2,NA,TRBV7-9,TRBJ2-7,CASRPLAGGVSYEQYF,TGTGCCAGCAGACCCTTAGCGGGAGGCGTCTCCTACGAGCAGTACTTC
NA,NA,TRBV29-1,TRBJ1-4,CSVEGTDEKLFF,TGCAGCGTTGAGGGGACCGATGAAAAACTGTTTTTT
NA,NA,TRBV6-5,TRBJ2-1,CASSYGRLSYNEQFF,TGTGCCAGCAGTTACGGCAGGCTCTCCTACAATGAGCAGTTCTTC
TRBD2,NA,TRBV5-1,TRBJ2-7,CASSLGKYSGTTYEQYF,TGCGCCAGCAGCTTGGGGAAGTATAGCGGGACGACCTACGAGCAGTACTTC
TRBD2,NA,TRBV13,TRBJ2-1,CASSPLSGRSGNEQFF,TGTGCCAGCAGCCCCCTTAGCGGGAGAAGTGGCAATGAGCAGTTCTTC
TRBD1,NA,TRBV29-1,TRBJ2-7,CSVDEGASEQYF,TGCAGCGTTGACGAGGGGGCGAGCGAGCAGTACTTC
NA,NA,TRBV2,TRBJ2-7,CASSDRGDLYEQYF,TGTGCCAGCAGTGATCGAGGGGATCTCTACGAGCAGTACTTC
NA,few,TRBV30,TRBJ1-2,CAWSVEGMYGYTF,TGTGCCTGGAGTGTGGAGGGGATGTATGGCTACACCTTC
TRBD1,NA,TRBV18,TRBJ1-5,CASSPQGGQPQHF,TGTGCCAGCTCACCCCAGGGGGGTCAGCCCCAGCATTTT
TRBD1,NA,TRBV5-4,TRBJ2-7,CASSLEGGQGAYEQYF,TGTGCCAGCAGCTTGGAGGGGGGACAGGGGGCCTACGAGCAGTACTTC
NA,NA,TRBV19,TRBJ1-5,CASTMGAGAGLNQPQHF,TGTGCCAGTACCATGGGGGCCGGGGCAGGGCTAAATCAGCCCCAGCATTTT
TRBD1,NA,TRBV29-1,TRBJ2-3,CSALDTGQGDDTQYF,TGCAGCGCACTAGATACGGGACAGGGGGACGATACGCAGTATTTT
NA,NA,TRBV15,TRBJ1-2,CATSFAGKGAYGYTF,TGTGCCACCAGTTTCGCAGGGAAAGGTGCCTATGGCTACACCTTC
TRBD1,NA,TRBV11-3,TRBJ2-2,CASSARGPNTGELFF,TGTGCCAGCAGCGCCAGGGGGCCGAACACCGGGGAGCTGTTTTTT